What follows are 5 T cell receptor beta chains derived from one specimen sequenced in a study of blood T cells in healthy people across ages. Through a sample-barcoded 5' primer and a J-beta primer mix, a second PCR was run for 7 to 11 cycles. TCRdb fed the 5' RACE reads into MiXCR, producing one record per CDR3 protein. The data contain just over 1 million distinct CDR3 sequences, 40% to 50% of them singletons. The sample comprised blood. Receptors were obtained from a woman aged 55 to 70 in good health.

This chain uses TRBV30 with TRBJ1-4; no firm D call. CDR1 and CDR2 (germline): GTSNPN, SVGIG (reference sequence). CDR3 size: 15 residues. V gave up 0 bases and J gave up 11 bases, with 19 bases separating them. CDR3 residues: CAWSVLGLSPRKLFF. Here the CDR3 DNA reads TGTGCCTGGAGTGTACTAGGGCTTTCACCACGGAAACTGTTTTTT.

The V and J genes are TRBV2 and TRBJ2-7, with 8 bases matching TRBD2. The CDR3 totals 16 residues. The germline V gene has CDR1 SNHLY and CDR2 FYNNEI. Trimming cost V 7 bases and J 7 bases; bases outside gene matches: 18. The CDR3 spells CASNIPRTGGHNEQYF. DNA for the CDR3: TGTGCCAGCAATATCCCCCGAACGGGAGGGCACAATGAGCAGTACTTC.

With respect to this clonotype: The junction does not match germline at one end; this may be a read error. The chain uses TRBV7-9 and TRBJ2-1; the match to TRBD2 covers 10 bases. This CDR3 region has 14 residues. Germline V lookup: CDR1 SEHNR, CDR2 FQNEAQ (reference sequence). This chain's CDR3 is CASSLAGDFNEQFF. In DNA form, the CDR3 reads TGTGCCAGCAGCCTAGCGGGAGACTTTAATGAGCAGTTCTTC.

This clonotype was recorded a few times. J is TRBJ2-7 and V is TRBV5-1; 13 positions agree with TRBD2. The J segment lost 1 base and the V segment lost 4 bases, leaving 11 bases of the junction unmatched. This CDR3 contains 18 residues. From germline, CDR1 is SGHRS and CDR2 YFSETQ. The CDR3 reads CASSTGTSGVTVSYEQYF. DNA of the CDR3: TGCGCCAGCAGCACGGGGACTAGCGGGGTTACCGTTTCCTACGAGCAGTACTTC. The full variable domain, completed using reference TRBV5-1 and TRBJ2-7, is KAGVTQTPRYLIKTRGQQVTLSCSPISGHRSVSWYQQTPGQGLQFLFEYFSETQRNKGNFPGRFSGRQFSNSRSEMNVSTLELGDSALYLCASSTGTSGVTVSYEQYFGPGTRLTVT.

This chain uses TRBV5-1 with TRBJ2-3; 8 bases agree with TRBD2. Trimming removed 8 bases from V and 7 bases from J; junction bases left unmatched: 15. There are 15 residues in the CDR3. In germline, CDR1 is SGHRS, CDR2 YFSETQ. The CDR3 nucleotides read TGCGCCAGTCGAATGAGCGGGAGAGGGACTCATACGCAGTATTTT. This translates into CASRMSGRGTHTQYF.